The source of this T cell receptor beta chain is a study of OX40 agonist ivuxolimab in advanced cancers. Across the study: Every 2 weeks, patients got intravenous ivuxolimab at one of six dose levels (0.01-10 mg/kg). Findings and limits, study-wide: Relative to CD4+, CD8+ T cells held more expanded clones on average.

Sequencing was performed with immunoSEQ multiplex PCR; in TCRdb, only in-frame clones are kept and a portion is missing. The sample has around 20,000 clones; over 70% are singletons. The CDR3 runs 17 residues. Trimming cost V 4 bases and J 11 bases, with 27 bases left between them. Germline lookup yields CDR1 SNHLY and CDR2 FYNNEI. This clone has a handful of counts. Its antigen is currently unknown. The input for sequencing was CD4+ or CD8+ T cells sorted from blood, taken in a trial of the OX40 agonist ivuxolimab. The TCR sequence derives from an adult with an advanced solid tumor such as melanoma, head and neck, liver or kidney cancer. The genes are TRBV2 and TRBJ1-5; D might be TRBD1 (5 bases). In DNA form, the CDR3 reads TGTGCCAGCAGTGGGACATCAACGGGTTACGGGGTGGAAGCCCAGCATTTT. Encoded protein: CASSGTSTGYGVEAQHF.